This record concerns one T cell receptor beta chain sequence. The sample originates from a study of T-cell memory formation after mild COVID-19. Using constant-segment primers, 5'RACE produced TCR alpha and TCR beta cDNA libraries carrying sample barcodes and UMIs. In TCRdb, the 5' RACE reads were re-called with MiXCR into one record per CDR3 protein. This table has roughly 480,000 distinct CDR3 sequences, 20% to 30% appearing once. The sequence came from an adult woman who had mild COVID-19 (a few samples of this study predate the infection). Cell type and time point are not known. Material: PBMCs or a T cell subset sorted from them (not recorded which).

The CDR3 reads CATSRQEDTEAFF. The CDR3 DNA follows: TGTGCCACCAGCCGACAAGAGGACACTGAAGCTTTCTTT. This rearrangement joins TRBV15 to TRBJ1-1; D call uncertain. The V and J ends lost 5 bases and 3 bases respectively, with 10 bases between them. Germline V gene lookup returns CDR1 LNHNV and CDR2 YYDKDF (reference sequence). This CDR3 spans 13 amino acids.